This T cell receptor (beta chain) was recorded in a study of CD8+ T cells in alopecia areata. Extracted RNA was reverse transcribed into cDNA, the sequencing template. Method: immunoSEQ multiplex PCR; TCRdb's copy keeps in-frame clones and lacks some. The sample includes about 42,000 clones, roughly 90% of them seen just once. Note on this clone: Within the sample, other DNA sequences also encode this same CDR3.

Treatment reported: oral pan-JAK inhibitor, 5-10 mg twice daily. The clonotype originates from a human donor with alopecia areata. The sequencing here drew on CD8+ T cells sorted from blood, taken at week 24, from a patient treated with tofacitinib.

The CDR3 region is CASSYRGLAGGETQYF. The CDR3 DNA sequence: TGTGCCAGCAGTTACCGCGGCCTCGCTGGAGGGGAGACCCAGTACTTC. The rearrangement uses TRBV6-5 and TRBJ2-5, with a weak D call TRBD2 (6 bases). In germline, CDR1 is MNHEY, CDR2 SVGAGI. This CDR3 contains 16 residues. Trimming pared 2 bases from V and 5 bases from J, leaving 18 bases between.